This T cell receptor beta chain stems from a study of OX40 agonist ivuxolimab in advanced cancers. Overall study: In this cohort, patients received ivuxolimab, an agonistic anti-OX40 (CD134) antibody. The dose-escalation cohort had hepatocellular carcinoma, melanoma, renal cell or head and neck cancer.

Individuals having autoimmune disease history or systemic immunosuppression were not enrolled. Repertoires were generated with immunoSEQ multiplex PCR, while TCRdb's copy carries only in-frame clones and drops some. The sample consists of 50,000 to 60,000 clones, under 85% of them appearing once. Study-level findings and limits: Averaged across samples, CD8+ T cells carried more expanded clones than CD4+ did.

With regard to this clone: The antigen is undetermined.

Per the germline V gene, CDR1 is SEHNR and CDR2 is FQNEAQ (reference sequence). The germline V and J ends were trimmed by 1 base and 3 bases, with 6 bases remaining between them. The CDR3 covers 14 residues. The gene calls are TRBV7-9 and TRBJ1-4; D unresolved. This TCR was recovered from an adult with an advanced solid tumor such as melanoma, head and neck, liver or kidney cancer. The specimen comprised CD4+ or CD8+ T cells sorted from blood, sampled in a trial of the OX40 agonist ivuxolimab. The CDR3 DNA sequence: TGTGCCAGCAGCTTAGGCAGGTCTAATGAAAAACTGTTTTTT. It encodes CASSLGRSNEKLFF.